This T cell receptor beta chain was identified during a study of OX40 agonist ivuxolimab in advanced cancers. Whole-study context: Patients' therapy was ivuxolimab, an antibody that acts as an agonist of OX40 (CD134).

General study findings and limits: A proportion of nonresponders additionally exhibited low normalized T-cell clonal expansion. Within 6 weeks, CD4+ and CD8+ blood T cells expanded clonally at 0.1 to 3.0 mg/kg.

Comments on this clone: Its antigen is still unknown.

This table comes from immunoSEQ multiplex PCR, and its TCRdb copy is limited to in-frame clones, with some not included. The sample holds about 71,000 clones, roughly 86% seen once. The sample here was CD4+ or CD8+ T cells sorted from blood, taken in a trial of the OX40 agonist ivuxolimab. The sequence came from an adult with an advanced solid tumor such as melanoma, head and neck, liver or kidney cancer.

In DNA, the CDR3 is TGTGCCAGCAGCGTAGGAATCGTATTTGGGGGCTCGGCTGAAAAACTGTTTTTT. Encoded protein: CASSVGIVFGGSAEKLFF. V usage is TRBV9 and J usage is TRBJ1-4; maybe TRBD1 (6 bases). Germline V CDR1 and CDR2: SGDLS, YYNGEE. The CDR3 is made up of 18 amino acids. Trimming took off 0 bases at V and 7 bases at J, with 22 bases between the two ends.